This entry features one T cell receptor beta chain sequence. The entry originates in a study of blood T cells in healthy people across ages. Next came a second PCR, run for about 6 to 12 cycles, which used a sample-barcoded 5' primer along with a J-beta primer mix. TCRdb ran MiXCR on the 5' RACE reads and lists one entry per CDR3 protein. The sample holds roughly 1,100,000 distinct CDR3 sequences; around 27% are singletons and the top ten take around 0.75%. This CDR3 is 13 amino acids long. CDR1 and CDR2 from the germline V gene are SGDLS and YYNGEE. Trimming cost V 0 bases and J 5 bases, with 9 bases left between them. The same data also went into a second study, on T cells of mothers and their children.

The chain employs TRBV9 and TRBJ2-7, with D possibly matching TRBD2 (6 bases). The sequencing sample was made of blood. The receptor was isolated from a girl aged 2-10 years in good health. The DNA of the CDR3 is TGTGCCAGCAGCGTAGGGAGGGGAAACGAGCAGTACTTC. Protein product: CASSVGRGNEQYF.